The clone carrying this TCR beta chain was observed once. Its antigen is unknown. The sample is drawn from a study of neoadjuvant anti-PD-1 for oral cavity cancer. Study-wide findings and caveats: Treg/Th17 ratio rose with pretreatment blood and fell with post-treatment tumor TCRbeta clonality.

Method: immunoSEQ multiplex PCR; TCRdb's copy keeps in-frame clones and lacks some. The profile covers approximately 45,000 clones, with about 77% appearing a single time and around 4.8% taken by the ten largest. The CDR3 totals 13 residues. Per germline, CDR1 MNHEY and CDR2 SVGAGI. Deletions cut 9 bases from V and 0 bases from J, with 9 bases between. Regarding time point: after neoadjuvant nivolumab, at surgical resection. Sample: PBMCs, taken after nivolumab (anti-PD-1) treatment. The chain employs TRBV6-5 and TRBJ2-4, with D possibly TRBD1 on 6 matching bases. The sequence was obtained from a person aged 35 to 85 with oral cavity squamous cell carcinoma. The chain's CDR3 is CASWGLAKNIQYF. CDR3 sequence (DNA): TGTGCCAGTTGGGGGCTAGCCAAAAACATTCAGTACTTC.